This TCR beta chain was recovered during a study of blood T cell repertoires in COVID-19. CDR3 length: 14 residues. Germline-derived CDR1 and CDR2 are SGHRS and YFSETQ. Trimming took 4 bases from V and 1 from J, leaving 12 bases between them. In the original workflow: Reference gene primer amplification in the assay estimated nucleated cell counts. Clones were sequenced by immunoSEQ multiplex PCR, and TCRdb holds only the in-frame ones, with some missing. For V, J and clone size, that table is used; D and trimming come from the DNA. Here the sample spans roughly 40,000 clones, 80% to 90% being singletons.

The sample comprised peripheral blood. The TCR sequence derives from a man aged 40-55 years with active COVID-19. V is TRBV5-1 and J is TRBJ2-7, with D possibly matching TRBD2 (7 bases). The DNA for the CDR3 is TGCGCCAGCAGCCGGGGGGACACTTCCTACGAGCAGTACTTC. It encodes CASSRGDTSYEQYF.